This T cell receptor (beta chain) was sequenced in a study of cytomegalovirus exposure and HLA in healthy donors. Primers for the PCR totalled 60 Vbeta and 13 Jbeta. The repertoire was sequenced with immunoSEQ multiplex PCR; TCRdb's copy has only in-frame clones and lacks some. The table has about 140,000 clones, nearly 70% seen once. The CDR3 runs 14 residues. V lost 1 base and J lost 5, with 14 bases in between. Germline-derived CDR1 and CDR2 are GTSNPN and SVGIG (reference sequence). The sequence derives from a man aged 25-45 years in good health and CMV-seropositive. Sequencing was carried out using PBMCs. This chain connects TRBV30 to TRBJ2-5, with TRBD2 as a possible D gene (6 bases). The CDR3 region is CAWSDRGSIETQYF. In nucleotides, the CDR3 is TGTGCCTGGAGTGACCGGGGGAGCATTGAGACCCAGTACTTC.